This entry lists 29 T cell receptor beta chains sequenced from one sample in a study of early T cells in non-severe SARS-CoV-2 infection. TCRdb re-called the 5' RACE reads with MiXCR, one entry per CDR3 protein. Seen here are about 39,000 distinct CDR3 sequences, 5.5% observed once, and the top ten hold 4.4%. The specimen was whole blood, collected at baseline. The receptors originated from an adult who was a healthcare worker with PCR-confirmed SARS-CoV-2 infection or an uninfected control (not recorded which).

This clonotype was detected ten times or more. The V call is TRBV7-6, the J call TRBJ2-2; D remains ambiguous. Trimming stripped 3 bases from V and 3 bases from J, with 14 bases between. This CDR3 region has 16 residues. CDR1 and CDR2 (germline): SGHVS, FNYEAQ. CDR3 coding DNA: TGTGCCAGCAGCTTTTTTGGCCGGTTCCACACCGGGGAGCTGTTTTTT. It encodes CASSFFGRFHTGELFF.

This clonotype appeared many times. V and J are TRBV12-3 or TRBV12-4 and TRBJ1-4; D is unresolved. The germline V and J ends were trimmed by 2 bases and 5 bases, with 3 bases remaining between them. The CDR3 length is 12 residues. This CDR3 is CASSLQNEKLFF. CDR3 coding DNA: TGTGCCAGCAGTTTACAGAATGAAAAACTGTTTTTT.

This clonotype was seen ten or more times. The J gene is TRBJ1-3, the V gene TRBV6-6; weak D call: TRBD1 (5 bases). Germline loops: CDR1 MNHNY, CDR2 SVGAGI (reference sequence). The CDR3 runs to 14 residues. Trimming shortened V by 6 bases and J by 0 bases, and 9 bases separated the two germline ends. Written as DNA, the CDR3 is TGTGCCAGCAGGGGGGTTAGCTCTGGAAACACCATATATTTT. Translation gives CASRGVSSGNTIYF.

This clonotype has at least ten counts. This rearrangement joins TRBV5-4 to TRBJ1-2; D ambiguous. V was shortened by 0 bases and J by 5 bases, with 17 bases between the two germline ends. CDR1 is SGHNT, CDR2 YYREEE, per germline (reference sequence). CDR3 length equals 16 residues. The CDR3 bases are TGTGCCAGCAGCTTGGCGTGGAGGAGAGCAGTTTATGGCTACACCTTC. Encoded protein: CASSLAWRRAVYGYTF.

The rearrangement links TRBV30 to TRBJ1-1; no reliable D call. V was clipped by 4 bases and J by 12 bases, with 24 bases between them. This CDR3 spans 14 amino acids. Per the germline V gene, CDR1 is GTSNPN and CDR2 is SVGIG (reference sequence). CDR3 sequence (DNA): TGTGCCTGGAATAAGGGAGCTTCCCCCACGAAACCTTTCTTT. Its protein product is CAWNKGASPTKPFF.

This clonotype showed up many times. J is TRBJ2-7 and V is TRBV12-3 or TRBV12-4; D perhaps matches TRBD2 (6 bases). The CDR3 totals 12 residues. V was trimmed by 5 bases and J by 6 bases, leaving 11 bases between them. The CDR3 protein is CASSRGGVEQYF. CDR3 coding DNA: TGTGCCAGCAGTCGAGGCGGGGTCGAGCAGTACTTC.

This clonotype came up a few times. This chain uses TRBV13 with TRBJ2-7, with D possibly TRBD2 on 6 matching bases. The CDR3 contains 15 residues. V lost 4 bases to trimming and J lost 5 bases, with 18 bases between them. Germline V gene lookup returns CDR1 PRHDT and CDR2 FYEKMQ (reference sequence). The CDR3, as DNA: TGTGCCAGCAGCTCCACCACCAGCAGGAGGGACGAGCAGTACTTC. This encodes CASSSTTSRRDEQYF.

As to this clonotype: A single base separates this from a much larger clone, so it may be a read error. This rearrangement joins TRBV29-1 to TRBJ1-2; no reliable D call. The CDR3 consists of 13 residues. In germline, CDR1 is SQVTM, CDR2 ANQGSEA. Trimming stripped 5 bases from V and 3 bases from J, with 13 bases between. The CDR3 region has the DNA TGCAGCGTTACACAGTCCCGCTACTATGGCTACACCTTC. It is translated as CSVTQSRYYGYTF.

There are many counts of this clonotype. J is TRBJ2-5 and V is TRBV6-1, with 10 bases that match TRBD2. Looked up from germline, CDR1 is MNHNS and CDR2 is SASEGT. The junction had 19 bases not matched to a gene; V was cut back by 4 bases and J by 5 bases. The CDR3 extends over 19 amino acids. The CDR3 sequence: CASSGGREASLAGVETQYF. In nucleotides, the CDR3 is TGTGCCAGCAGTGGTGGCAGGGAGGCTTCGCTAGCGGGAGTTGAGACCCAGTACTTC.

This clonotype was seen repeatedly, ten times or more. The V and J genes are TRBV20-1 and TRBJ2-1; 7 bases line up with TRBD2. The trim removed 5 bases at V and 1 base at J, leaving 11 bases unmatched. Germline CDR1 and CDR2: DFQATT and SNEGSKA (reference sequence). This CDR3 has 16 amino acids. The CDR3 here is CSAGDYSLGSYNEQFF. CDR3 coding DNA: TGCAGTGCTGGGGACTACTCCCTAGGATCCTACAATGAGCAGTTCTTC.

This clonotype has ten or more counts. J is TRBJ2-1 and V is TRBV19, with unresolved D. V was pared by 4 bases and J by 9 bases, with 16 bases between. The CDR3 contains 14 residues. Germline values: CDR1 LNHDA, CDR2 SQIVND (reference sequence). CDR3 amino acids: CASSSLPRIGEQFF. CDR3 coding DNA: TGTGCCAGTAGTAGCCTCCCGAGGATAGGTGAGCAGTTCTTC.

This clonotype was observed many times. V gene TRBV28 combines with J gene TRBJ2-7; D may be TRBD1 (6 bases). Trimming shortened V by 4 bases and J by 7 bases, and 14 bases separated the two germline ends. CDR1 MDHEN and CDR2 SYDVKM come from the germline V gene. There are 13 residues in the CDR3. The DNA of the CDR3 is TGTGCCAGCAGTTCCAACAGGGTCAGGGAGCAGTACTTC. Protein sequence: CASSSNRVREQYF.

The table lists this clonotype with many counts. V gene TRBV28 combines with J gene TRBJ1-1; no reliable D call. V was cut by 7 bases and J by 3 bases, with 21 bases left in between. Germline assignment: CDR1 MDHEN and CDR2 SYDVKM. This CDR3 contains 16 residues. The CDR3: CASTVISGRMDTEAFF. In DNA, the CDR3 is TGTGCCAGCACCGTTATCTCGGGGAGGATGGACACTGAAGCTTTCTTT.

This clonotype has just a few counts. V usage is TRBV6-2 or TRBV6-3 and J usage is TRBJ2-1; D perhaps matches TRBD2 (7 bases). Trimming took off 4 bases at V and 5 bases at J, with 12 bases between the two ends. Germline CDR1 is MNHEY and CDR2 is SVGEGT. The length of the CDR3 is 14 residues. The CDR3 nucleotides read TGTGCCAGCAGTTGGGGGGGCACTAACAATGAGCAGTTCTTC. Residues: CASSWGGTNNEQFF.

This clonotype was seen at least ten times. This rearrangement joins TRBV20-1 to TRBJ2-7; D uncertain. The germline CDR1 and CDR2 sequences are DFQATT and SNEGSKA (reference sequence). This CDR3 region has 13 residues. Trimming took off 6 bases at V and 2 bases at J, with 14 bases between the two ends. The CDR3: CSALLKGAYEQYF. DNA of the CDR3: TGCAGTGCCCTACTGAAAGGCGCCTACGAGCAGTACTTC.

This clonotype appeared many times. The genes are TRBV20-1 and TRBJ2-1; perhaps TRBD1 as D (6 bases). V lost 5 bases and J 10 bases, leaving 18 bases between the germline ends. This CDR3 is 13 amino acids long. Germline V gene sequence: CDR1 DFQATT, CDR2 SNEGSKA (reference sequence). The CDR3 sequence is CSADSRGPSEQFF. CDR3 bases: TGCAGTGCTGATTCCAGGGGCCCATCGGAGCAGTTCTTC.

This clonotype was seen many times. CDR3 bases: TGTGCCAGCAGACAGCGGGAAGGTTACAATGAGCAGTTCTTC. Translated, it gives CASRQREGYNEQFF. V usage is TRBV6-6 and J usage is TRBJ2-1, with TRBD2 matching 7 bases. The CDR3 has 14 residues. The germline V gene encodes CDR1 MNHNY and CDR2 SVGAGI (reference sequence). Unmatched junction bases numbered 6, after V lost 6 bases and J lost 4 bases.

This clonotype has more than one count but fewer than ten. CDR3 DNA sequence: TGTGCCAGCAGCTGGGGACTAGCGGGAACGAGGGGCAATGAGCAGTTCTTC. Translation gives CASSWGLAGTRGNEQFF. The rearrangement uses TRBV7-9 and TRBJ2-1, with 13 bases lining up with TRBD2. The CDR3 is 17 residues long. Germline lookup yields CDR1 SEHNR and CDR2 FQNEAQ (reference sequence). J lost 6 bases, V lost 4 bases, and 9 bases had no gene match.

This clonotype was observed many times. The chain has TRBV19 and TRBJ2-2; D unresolved. V was pared by 9 bases and J by 4 bases, with 6 bases between. This CDR3 region has 11 residues. Germline V CDR1 and CDR2: LNHDA, SQIVND (reference sequence). The CDR3 DNA is TGTGCCAGCTATTTCACCGGGGAGCTGTTTTTT. The encoded protein is CASYFTGELFF.

This clonotype was seen only a few times. The J gene is TRBJ2-6, the V gene TRBV12-3 or TRBV12-4; D ambiguous. This CDR3 region has 16 residues. Trimming cost V 3 bases and J 0 bases, with 9 bases left between them. The CDR3: CASSFPSRSGANVLTF. For the CDR3, the DNA is TGTGCCAGCAGTTTCCCGTCCCGCTCTGGGGCCAACGTCCTGACTTTC.

This clonotype is labeled medium-sized. J is TRBJ1-2 and V is TRBV27; no definite D call. Germline CDR1 is MNHEY and CDR2 is SMNVEV (reference sequence). Trimming removed 0 bases at V and 1 base at J, with 12 bases between. The CDR3 length is 16 residues. The CDR3 DNA follows: TGTGCCAGCAGTTTATCGGTTTCCACGAGTAACTATGGCTACACCTTC. It specifies CASSLSVSTSNYGYTF.

This clonotype was observed many times. The chain couples TRBV11-2 to TRBJ2-7; TRBD2 is a possible D gene (5 bases). The germline CDR1 and CDR2 sequences are SGHAT and FQNNGV. The CDR3 loop spans 17 amino acids. The V end was cut by 5 bases, the J end by 0 bases, with 20 bases between. CDR3 region: CASSPPNGETSSYEQYF. The CDR3 DNA reads as TGTGCCAGCAGCCCCCCAAACGGGGAAACAAGCTCCTACGAGCAGTACTTC.

In this sample, this clonotype turned up many times. J is TRBJ2-2 and V is TRBV15; D is perhaps TRBD1 (5 bases). The V end lost 0 bases, the J end lost 6 bases, and 11 bases lay between the germline ends. Germline assignment: CDR1 LNHNV and CDR2 YYDKDF (reference sequence). CDR3 length: 15 amino acids. The CDR3 region has the DNA TGTGCCACCAGCAGAGACAGGGTGTCGGCCGGGGAGCTGTTTTTT. It specifies CATSRDRVSAGELFF.

This clonotype was recorded many times. The chain has TRBV28 and TRBJ1-2; 12 bases fit TRBD1. Germline CDR1 is MDHEN and CDR2 is SYDVKM. Trimming removed 4 bases from V and 8 bases from J; junction bases left unmatched: 8. The CDR3 length is 15 residues. The CDR3 region is CASSSPGQGAQGYTF. CDR3 in DNA: TGTGCCAGCAGTTCACCGGGACAGGGGGCGCAGGGCTACACCTTC.

This clonotype is labeled medium-sized (0.01 to 0.1%). The chain links TRBV25-1 to TRBJ1-3; D is ambiguous. The germline CDR1 and CDR2 sequences are MGHDK and SYGVNS. Trimming removed 3 bases from V and 0 bases from J, with 3 bases in between. This CDR3 has 13 residues. CDR3 in amino acids: CASSENSGNTIYF. The CDR3 bases are TGTGCCAGCAGTGAGAACTCTGGAAACACCATATATTTT.

This clonotype was seen a few times. V usage is TRBV27 and J usage is TRBJ1-3, with TRBD1 as a possible D gene (6 bases). The germline V gene encodes CDR1 MNHEY and CDR2 SMNVEV (reference sequence). The V gene lost 5 bases and the J gene lost 0 bases, with 17 bases spanning the gap. This CDR3 spans 17 amino acids. The DNA of the CDR3 is TGTGCCAGCAGTACCAGACCCGGGGGGCTCTCTGGAAACACCATATATTTT. It codes for CASSTRPGGLSGNTIYF.

This clonotype was detected ten times or more. This sequence joins TRBV30 and TRBJ2-1, with D hard to call. The V and J ends lost 4 bases and 5 bases respectively, with 15 bases between them. The CDR3 contains 14 residues. Germline V CDR1 and CDR2: GTSNPN, SVGIG (reference sequence). CDR3 region: CAWTRNTLNNEQFF. Here the CDR3 DNA reads TGTGCCTGGACTCGAAATACTCTAAACAATGAGCAGTTCTTC.

The sample holds many counts of this clonotype. For the CDR3, the DNA is TGCGCCAGCAGCCGGGGACAGGGTCCCTACGAGCAGTACTTC. It encodes CASSRGQGPYEQYF. The V gene is TRBV4-1, the J gene TRBJ2-7; 9 nucleotides line up with TRBD1. J lost 2 bases, V lost 4 bases, and 3 bases had no gene match. CDR1 MGHRA and CDR2 YSYEKL come from the germline V gene. There are 14 residues in the CDR3.

This clonotype was found many times. The V and J genes are TRBV9 and TRBJ2-3; tentatively, D is TRBD2 (6 bases). This CDR3 region has 13 residues. V lost 3 bases to trimming and J lost 4 bases, with 9 bases between them. Germline V CDR1 and CDR2: SGDLS, YYNGEE. CDR3 nucleotides: TGTGCCAGCAGCGACGGGGGTGCAGATACGCAGTATTTT. Amino acids: CASSDGGADTQYF. The full variable domain, rest sourced from reference TRBV9 and TRBJ2-3, is DSGVTQTPKHLITATGQRVTLRCSPRSGDLSVYWYQQSLDQGLQFLIQYYNGEERAKGNILERFSAQQFPDLHSELNLSSLELGDSALYFCASSDGGADTQYFGPGTRLTVL.